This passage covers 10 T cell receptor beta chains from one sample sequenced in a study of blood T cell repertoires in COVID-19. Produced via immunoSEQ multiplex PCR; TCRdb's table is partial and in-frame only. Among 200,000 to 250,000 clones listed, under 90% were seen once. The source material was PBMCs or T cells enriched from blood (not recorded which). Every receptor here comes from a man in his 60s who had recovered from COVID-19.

CDR3 DNA: TGTGCCAGCAGCGAACAGGGGAAGAACACTGAAGCTTTCTTT. Its translation: CASSEQGKNTEAFF. The chain uses TRBV11-2 and TRBJ1-1; 7 nucleotides agree with TRBD1. CDR3 length: 14 residues. The V and J ends lost 5 bases and 1 base, in that order; junction bases with no gene match: 4. The germline CDR1 and CDR2 sequences are SGHAT and FQNNGV.

The DNA of the CDR3 is TGTGCCAGCAGCTCCCTCGGGACACTAGGGCAAGAGACCCAGTACTTC. Protein: CASSSLGTLGQETQYF. The rearrangement joins TRBV7-2 to TRBJ2-5; a possible D gene is TRBD1 (6 bases). Trimming removed 4 bases at V and 2 bases at J, with 17 bases between. From germline, CDR1 is SGHTA and CDR2 FQGNSA. The CDR3 runs to 16 residues.

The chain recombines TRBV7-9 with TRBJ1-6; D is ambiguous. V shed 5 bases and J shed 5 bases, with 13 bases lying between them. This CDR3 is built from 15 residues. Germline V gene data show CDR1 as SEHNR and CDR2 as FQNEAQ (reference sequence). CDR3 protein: CASSLSSQNNSPLHF. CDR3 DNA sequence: TGTGCCAGCAGCCTCAGTTCACAGAATAATTCACCCCTCCACTTT.

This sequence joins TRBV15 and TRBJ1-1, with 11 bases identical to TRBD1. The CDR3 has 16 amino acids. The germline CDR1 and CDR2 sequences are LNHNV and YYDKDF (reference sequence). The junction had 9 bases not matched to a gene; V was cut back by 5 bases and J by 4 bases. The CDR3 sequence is CATSVDRGLGRTEAFF. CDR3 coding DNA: TGTGCCACCAGCGTGGACAGGGGGCTCGGTCGCACTGAAGCTTTCTTT.

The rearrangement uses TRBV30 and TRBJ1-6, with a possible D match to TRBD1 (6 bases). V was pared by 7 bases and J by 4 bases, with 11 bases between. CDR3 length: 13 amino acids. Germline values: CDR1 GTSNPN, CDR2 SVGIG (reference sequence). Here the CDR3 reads CAFGTGYNSPLHF. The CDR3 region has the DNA TGTGCCTTCGGAACAGGGTATAATTCACCCCTCCACTTT.

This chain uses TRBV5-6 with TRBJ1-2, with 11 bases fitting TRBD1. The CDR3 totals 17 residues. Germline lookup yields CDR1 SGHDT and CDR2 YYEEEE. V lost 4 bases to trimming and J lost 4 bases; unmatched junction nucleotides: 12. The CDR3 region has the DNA TGTGCCAGCAGCCCGGACAGGGGGCCCTTAGTGGCCTATGGCTACACCTTC. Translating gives CASSPDRGPLVAYGYTF.

The CDR3 sequence: CSVDQGSDTQYF. The CDR3 coding sequence is TGCAGCGTTGATCAGGGTTCAGATACGCAGTATTTT. The chain recombines TRBV29-1 with TRBJ2-3, with D possibly TRBD1 on 5 matching bases. The ends were cut back, 3 bases at V and 4 bases at J, with 8 bases in the middle. Germline loops: CDR1 SQVTM, CDR2 ANQGSEA. There are 12 residues in the CDR3.

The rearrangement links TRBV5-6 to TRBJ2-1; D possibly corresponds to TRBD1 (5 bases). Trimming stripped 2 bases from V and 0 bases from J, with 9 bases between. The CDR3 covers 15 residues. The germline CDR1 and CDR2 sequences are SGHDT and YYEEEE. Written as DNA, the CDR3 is TGTGCCAGCAGCTTCGGACAAAACTCCTACAATGAGCAGTTCTTC. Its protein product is CASSFGQNSYNEQFF.

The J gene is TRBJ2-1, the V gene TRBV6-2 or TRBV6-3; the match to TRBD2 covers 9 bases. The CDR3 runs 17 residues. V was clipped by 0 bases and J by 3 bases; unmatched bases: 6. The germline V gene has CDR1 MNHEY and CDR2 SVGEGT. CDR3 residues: CASSYSPASGIYNEQFF. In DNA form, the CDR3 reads TGTGCCAGCAGTTACTCCCCAGCTAGCGGGATCTACAATGAGCAGTTCTTC.

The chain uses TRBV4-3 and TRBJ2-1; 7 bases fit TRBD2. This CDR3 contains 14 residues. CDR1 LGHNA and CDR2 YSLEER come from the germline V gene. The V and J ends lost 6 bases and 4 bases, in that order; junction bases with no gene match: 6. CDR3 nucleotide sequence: TGCGCCAGCAGACTGGGGACTAATTACAATGAGCAGTTCTTC. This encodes CASRLGTNYNEQFF.